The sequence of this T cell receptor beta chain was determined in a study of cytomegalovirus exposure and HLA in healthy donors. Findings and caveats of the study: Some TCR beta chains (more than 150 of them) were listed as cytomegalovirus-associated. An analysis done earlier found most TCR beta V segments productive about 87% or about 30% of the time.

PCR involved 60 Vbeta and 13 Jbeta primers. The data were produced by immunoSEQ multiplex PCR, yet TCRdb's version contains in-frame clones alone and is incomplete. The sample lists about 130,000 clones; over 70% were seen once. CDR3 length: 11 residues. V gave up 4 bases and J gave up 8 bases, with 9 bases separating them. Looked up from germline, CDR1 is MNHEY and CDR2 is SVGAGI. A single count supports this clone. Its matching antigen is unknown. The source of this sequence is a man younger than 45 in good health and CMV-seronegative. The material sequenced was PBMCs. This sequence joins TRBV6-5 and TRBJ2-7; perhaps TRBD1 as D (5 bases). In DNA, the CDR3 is TGTGCCAGCAGTTTATCAGGGAAGCAGTACTTC. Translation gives CASSLSGKQYF.